The 15 T cell receptor beta chains in this list originate from one sample, sequenced in a study of cytomegalovirus exposure and HLA in healthy donors. PCR was performed using 60 Vbeta and 13 Jbeta primers. Method: immunoSEQ multiplex PCR; TCRdb's copy keeps in-frame clones and lacks some. The sample contains roughly 100,000 clones, roughly four fifths of which appear only once. The sample taken for sequencing was PBMCs. These receptors came from a female donor in good health and CMV-seronegative.

This clone was observed once. V is TRBV5-8 and J is TRBJ1-2; 7 nucleotides align to TRBD1. V lost 4 bases and J lost 2; bases outside the gene matches: 5. The length of the CDR3 is 14 residues. CDR1 is SGHTS, CDR2 YDEGEE, per germline. CDR3 nucleotides: TGTGCCAGCAGCCACAAACAGGGGAACTATGGCTACACCTTC. Translating gives CASSHKQGNYGYTF.

The V gene is TRBV10-3, the J gene TRBJ2-1; 7 bases agree with TRBD2. V was pared by 11 bases and J by 2 bases, with 21 bases of the junction left unmatched. The germline V gene has CDR1 ENHRY and CDR2 SYGVKD. The CDR3 consists of 18 residues. CDR3 sequence reads: CASSGGLAVLRAYNEQFF. CDR3 in DNA: TGTGCCTCATCCGGAGGGCTAGCGGTCCTCCGGGCCTACAATGAGCAGTTCTTC.

This clone was recorded only once. The chain combines TRBV18 with TRBJ2-7, with D maybe TRBD1 (6 bases). The germline V and J ends were trimmed by 2 bases and 4 bases, with 15 bases remaining between them. Looked up from germline, CDR1 is KGHSH and CDR2 is LQKENI. This CDR3 spans 15 amino acids. The CDR3 region is CASSPVGQWAYEQYF. The CDR3 bases are TGTGCCAGCTCACCAGTGGGACAATGGGCTTACGAGCAGTACTTC.

This clone showed up just a few times. The chain carries TRBV25-1 and TRBJ1-6, with D hard to call. The CDR3 has 14 amino acids. The V and J ends lost 4 bases and 9 bases respectively, with 13 bases between them. The germline V gene has CDR1 MGHDK and CDR2 SYGVNS. Here the CDR3 DNA reads TGTGCCAGCAGTGCCCTTCTCGGTGGTTCACCCCTCCACTTT. This codes for CASSALLGGSPLHF.

The chain joins TRBV5-4 to TRBJ2-1; D is ambiguous. Germline V gene sequence: CDR1 SGHNT, CDR2 YYREEE (reference sequence). The V and J ends lost 2 bases and 6 bases respectively, with 15 bases between them. This CDR3 is built from 15 residues. The CDR3 reads CASSFTEGHFNEQFF. The CDR3 DNA sequence: TGTGCCAGCAGCTTCACAGAAGGTCACTTCAATGAGCAGTTCTTC.

In this sample, this clone turned up many times. The chain has TRBV5-8 and TRBJ2-7; TRBD1 matches 9 bases. Unmatched junction bases numbered 5, after V lost 3 bases and J lost 4 bases. CDR1 is SGHTS, CDR2 YDEGEE, per germline. CDR3 length equals 14 residues. The CDR3 nucleotides read TGTGCCAGCAGCTCCCGGGACAGGGTTTACGAGCAGTACTTC. It yields the protein CASSSRDRVYEQYF. The variable domain in full, with the rest retrieved from reference TRBV5-8 and TRBJ2-7, is EAGVTQSPTHLIKTRGQQATLRCSPISGHTSVYWYQQALGLGLQFLLWYDEGEERNRGNFPPRFSGRQFPNYSSELNVNALELEDSALYLCASSSRDRVYEQYFGPGTRLTVT.

The gene calls are TRBV2 and TRBJ2-3, with 12 bases that match TRBD2. The germline gives CDR1 SNHLY, CDR2 FYNNEI. Trimming cost V 6 bases and J 3 bases; bases outside gene matches: 4. The CDR3 totals 15 residues. The DNA for the CDR3 is TGTGCCAGCAGCTCGCTAGCGGGGGGGACAGATACGCAGTATTTT. The encoded protein is CASSSLAGGTDTQYF.

The V and J genes are TRBV9 and TRBJ2-7; D perhaps matches TRBD1 (5 bases). Germline V CDR1 and CDR2: SGDLS, YYNGEE. The CDR3 covers 15 residues. Trimming shortened V by 0 bases and J by 2 bases, and 12 bases separated the two germline ends. The DNA for the CDR3 is TGTGCCAGCAGCGTAGCGCAGGGCGAACCCTACGAGCAGTACTTC. Protein sequence: CASSVAQGEPYEQYF.

This chain connects TRBV5-1 to TRBJ1-4; 11 positions agree with TRBD1. This CDR3 is 16 amino acids long. Germline V CDR1 and CDR2: SGHRS, YFSETQ. Trimming cost V 3 bases and J 7 bases; bases outside gene matches: 8. In nucleotides, the CDR3 is TGCGCCAGCAGCTGGGGGACGGGACAGGGGGGTGAAAAACTGTTTTTT. Its protein product is CASSWGTGQGGEKLFF.

The rearrangement joins TRBV29-1 to TRBJ2-7; 10 bases fit TRBD1. CDR3 length: 13 residues. With 7 bases clipped from V and 1 base from J, the junction kept 4 bases outside the gene matches. Germline V gene lookup returns CDR1 SQVTM and CDR2 ANQGSEA. The CDR3 loop reads CSAGQGFSYEQYF. CDR3 coding DNA: TGCAGCGCGGGACAGGGGTTTTCCTACGAGCAGTACTTC.

CDR3 in amino acids: CASNSQGGDEKLFF. The CDR3 bases are TGTGCCAGCAATTCACAGGGGGGGGATGAAAAACTGTTTTTT. The chain recombines TRBV9 with TRBJ1-4; TRBD1 aligns across 8 bases. The CDR3 runs 14 residues. Germline lookup yields CDR1 SGDLS and CDR2 YYNGEE. V shed 6 bases, J shed 6 bases, and the junction held 7 bases outside the gene matches.

In regard to this clone: An end of the junction differs from the germline gene, which may be a read error. This chain connects TRBV2 to TRBJ1-2, with TRBD1 matching over 7 bases. The CDR3 length is 13 residues. Germline V gene sequence: CDR1 SNHLY, CDR2 FYNNEI. The CDR3 sequence is CASRKGAPPERIF. The CDR3 DNA is TGTGCCAGCAGAAAGGGGGCGCCCCCAGAGCGTATCTTC.

This rearrangement joins TRBV11-2 to TRBJ1-3; D uncertain. The CDR3 covers 15 residues. The germline gives CDR1 SGHAT, CDR2 FQNNGV. V lost 0 bases to trimming and J lost 4 bases, with 10 bases between them. Written as DNA, the CDR3 is TGTGCCAGCAGCTTAGATCTCGGGAGCGGAAACACCATATATTTT. It yields the protein CASSLDLGSGNTIYF.

The chain has TRBV11-3 and TRBJ2-2; 10 bases agree with TRBD2. From germline, CDR1 is SGHNT and CDR2 YENEEA. The CDR3 length is 17 residues. V trimming: 2 bases; J trimming: 6 bases; junction bases outside the gene matches: 9. In nucleotides, the CDR3 is TGTGCCAGCAGCTTACGAGCTAGCGGGAGAGTATCCGGGGAGCTGTTTTTT. Translating it yields CASSLRASGRVSGELFF.

V is TRBV19 and J is TRBJ1-2; possible D gene TRBD1, 6 bases. From germline, CDR1 is LNHDA and CDR2 SQIVND (reference sequence). The germline V and J ends were trimmed by 3 bases and 7 bases, with 12 bases remaining between them. CDR3 length: 13 amino acids. The CDR3: CASSMDRSAGYTF. The CDR3 DNA reads as TGTGCCAGTAGTATGGACAGATCCGCTGGCTACACCTTC.